These 6 T cell receptor beta chains originate from one sample sequenced in a study of blood T cell repertoires in COVID-19. Generated by immunoSEQ multiplex PCR, the TCRdb table keeps only in-frame clones and is missing some. Of approximately 140,000 clones listed, 70% to 85% are singletons. Sequencing input: peripheral blood. The receptors shown here come from a man in his sixties with acute or convalescent COVID-19.

V is TRBV7-2 and J is TRBJ2-7; D is perhaps TRBD2 (7 bases). The germline gives CDR1 SGHTA, CDR2 FQGNSA. The V end was cut by 4 bases, the J end by 2 bases, with 9 bases between. The CDR3 contains 13 residues. CDR3 region: CASSSGGPYEQYF. CDR3 DNA sequence: TGTGCCAGCAGCTCCGGGGGGCCCTACGAGCAGTACTTC.

The V call is TRBV7-3, the J call TRBJ2-2, with D tentatively TRBD2 (6 bases). This CDR3 spans 15 amino acids. Germline loops: CDR1 SGHTA, CDR2 FQGTGA. V shed 6 bases and J shed 8 bases, with 19 bases lying between them. For the CDR3, the DNA is TGTGCCAGCAGTCCGAGCCCCGGGACTTTGGGGGAGCTGTTTTTT. It encodes CASSPSPGTLGELFF.

The J gene is TRBJ1-6, the V gene TRBV12-3 or TRBV12-4; D might be TRBD1 (6 bases). Trimming pared 3 bases from V and 10 bases from J, leaving 10 bases between. The CDR3 totals 13 residues. The CDR3: CASSLVQGSPLHF. For the CDR3, the DNA is TGTGCCAGCAGTTTGGTGCAGGGGTCACCCCTCCACTTT.

In this sample, this clone turned up a few times. The rearrangement links TRBV27 to TRBJ2-7, with D perhaps matching TRBD1 (5 bases). V was clipped by 5 bases and J by 0 bases, with 17 bases between them. The CDR3 covers 16 residues. From germline, CDR1 is MNHEY and CDR2 SMNVEV (reference sequence). The CDR3 is CASSSPGKVGSYEQYF. The DNA for the CDR3 is TGTGCCAGCAGTAGCCCAGGGAAGGTTGGCTCCTACGAGCAGTACTTC.

The chain employs TRBV19 and TRBJ1-2; 7 bases match TRBD1. CDR1 LNHDA and CDR2 SQIVND come from the germline V gene (reference sequence). The V gene end was trimmed by 10 bases and the J gene end by 2 bases; junction bases not matched to a gene: 13. This CDR3 is 15 amino acids long. The CDR3 DNA reads as TGTGCCACCCGAAATGCAGGGGGTACAAACTATGGCTACACCTTC. Protein product: CATRNAGGTNYGYTF.

V gene TRBV5-4 combines with J gene TRBJ1-1, with 9 nucleotides matching TRBD1. V dropped 4 bases and J dropped 10; count of bases not matched to a gene: 14. Germline V CDR1 and CDR2: SGHNT, YYREEE (reference sequence). The CDR3 totals 15 residues. The CDR3 loop is CASSPPPGQGMGAFF. DNA of the CDR3: TGTGCCAGCAGCCCCCCTCCGGGACAGGGCATGGGAGCTTTCTTT.